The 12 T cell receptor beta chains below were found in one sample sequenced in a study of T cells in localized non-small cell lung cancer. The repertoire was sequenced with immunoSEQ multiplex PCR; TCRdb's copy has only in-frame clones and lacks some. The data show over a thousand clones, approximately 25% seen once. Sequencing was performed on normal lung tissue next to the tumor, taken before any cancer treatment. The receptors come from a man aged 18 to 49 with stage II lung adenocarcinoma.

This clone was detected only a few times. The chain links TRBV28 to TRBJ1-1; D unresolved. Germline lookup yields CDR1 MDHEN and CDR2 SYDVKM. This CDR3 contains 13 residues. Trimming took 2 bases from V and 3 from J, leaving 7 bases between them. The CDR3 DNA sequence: TGTGCCAGCAGTTTAGGTAGGCACACTGAAGCTTTCTTT. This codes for CASSLGRHTEAFF.

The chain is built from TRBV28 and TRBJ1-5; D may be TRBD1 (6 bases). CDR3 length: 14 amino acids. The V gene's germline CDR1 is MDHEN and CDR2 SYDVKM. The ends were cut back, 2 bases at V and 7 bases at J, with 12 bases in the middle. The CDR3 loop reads CASSLRGGPQPQHF. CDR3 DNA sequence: TGTGCCAGCAGTTTAAGGGGGGGCCCCCAGCCCCAGCATTTT.

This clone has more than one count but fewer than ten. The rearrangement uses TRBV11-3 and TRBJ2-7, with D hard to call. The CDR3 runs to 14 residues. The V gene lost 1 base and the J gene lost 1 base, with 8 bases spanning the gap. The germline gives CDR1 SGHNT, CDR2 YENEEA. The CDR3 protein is CASSLGVGSYEQYF. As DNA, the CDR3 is TGTGCCAGCAGCTTAGGTGTCGGATCCTACGAGCAGTACTTC.

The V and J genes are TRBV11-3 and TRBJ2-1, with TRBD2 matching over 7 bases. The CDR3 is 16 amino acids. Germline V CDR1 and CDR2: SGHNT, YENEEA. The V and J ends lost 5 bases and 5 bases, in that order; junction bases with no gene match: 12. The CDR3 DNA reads TGTGCCAGCAGCGTATACGGCGGGGGACGAAACAATGAGCAGTTCTTC. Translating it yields CASSVYGGGRNNEQFF.

The CDR3 DNA follows: TGTGCCAGCTCACCGTCGAGGACGTTGAACAATGAGCAGTTCTTC. Translating it yields CASSPSRTLNNEQFF. V usage is TRBV18 and J usage is TRBJ2-1; D gene uncertain. The germline V and J ends were trimmed by 3 bases and 5 bases, with 14 bases remaining between them. Germline lookup yields CDR1 KGHSH and CDR2 LQKENI. This CDR3 comprises 15 residues.

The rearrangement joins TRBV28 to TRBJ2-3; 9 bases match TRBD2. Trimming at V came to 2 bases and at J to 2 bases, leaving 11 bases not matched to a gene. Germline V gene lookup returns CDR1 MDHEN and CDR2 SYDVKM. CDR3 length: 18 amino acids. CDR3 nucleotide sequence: TGTGCCAGCAGTTTAATATCTAGCCTAGCGGGACCCACAGATACGCAGTATTTT. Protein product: CASSLISSLAGPTDTQYF.

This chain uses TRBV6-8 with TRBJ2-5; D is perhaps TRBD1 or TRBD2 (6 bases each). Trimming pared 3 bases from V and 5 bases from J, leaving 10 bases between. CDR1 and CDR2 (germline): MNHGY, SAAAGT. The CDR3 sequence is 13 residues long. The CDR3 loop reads CASSYGGLETQYF. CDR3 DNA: TGTGCCAGCAGTTATGGGGGGCTGGAGACCCAGTACTTC.

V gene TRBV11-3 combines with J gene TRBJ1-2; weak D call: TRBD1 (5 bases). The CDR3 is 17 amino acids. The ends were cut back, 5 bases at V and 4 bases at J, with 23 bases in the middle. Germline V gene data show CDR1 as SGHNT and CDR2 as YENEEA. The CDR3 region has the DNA TGTGCCAGCAGCCCAAGGGGAGGGGCCGGTGGGATCTATGGCTACACCTTC. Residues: CASSPRGGAGGIYGYTF.

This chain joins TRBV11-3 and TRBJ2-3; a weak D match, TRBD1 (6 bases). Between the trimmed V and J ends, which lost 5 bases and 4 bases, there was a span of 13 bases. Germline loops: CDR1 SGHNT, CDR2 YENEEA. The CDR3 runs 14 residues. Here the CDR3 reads CASSVQQGPDTQYF. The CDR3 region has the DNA TGTGCCAGCAGCGTTCAACAGGGCCCAGATACGCAGTATTTT. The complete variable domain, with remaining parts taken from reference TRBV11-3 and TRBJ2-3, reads EAGVVQSPRYKIIEKKQPVAFWCNPISGHNTLYWYLQNLGQGPELLIRYENEEAVDDSQLPKDRFSAERLKGVDSTLKIQPAELGDSAVYLCASSVQQGPDTQYFGPGTRLTVL.

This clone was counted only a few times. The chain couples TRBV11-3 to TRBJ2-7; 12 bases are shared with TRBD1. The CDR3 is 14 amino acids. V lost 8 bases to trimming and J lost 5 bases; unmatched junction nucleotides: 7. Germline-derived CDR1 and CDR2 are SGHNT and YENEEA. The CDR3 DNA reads TGTGCCAGCCGACCGGGACAGGGGGCGGACGAGCAGTACTTC. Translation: CASRPGQGADEQYF.

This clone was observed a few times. DNA of the CDR3: TGCGCCAGCAGCTCACAGGCAACTAATGAAAAACTGTTTTTT. Translated: CASSSQATNEKLFF. The rearrangement uses TRBV5-1 and TRBJ1-4, with D maybe TRBD1 (5 bases). This CDR3 has 14 residues. The V end was cut by 3 bases, the J end by 0 bases, with 6 bases between. Germline CDR1 and CDR2: SGHRS and YFSETQ.

CDR3 amino acids: CASSQASGLSYEQYF. DNA of the CDR3: TGTGCCAGCAGTCAAGCCTCGGGACTCAGCTACGAGCAGTACTTC. The chain joins TRBV9 to TRBJ2-7, with a weak D call TRBD2 (6 bases). Germline V CDR1 and CDR2: SGDLS, YYNGEE. The CDR3 extends over 15 amino acids. Between the trimmed V and J ends, which lost 5 bases and 3 bases, there was a span of 18 bases. Full variable domain (remainder filled in from reference TRBV9 and TRBJ2-7): DSGVTQTPKHLITATGQRVTLRCSPRSGDLSVYWYQQSLDQGLQFLIQYYNGEERAKGNILERFSAQQFPDLHSELNLSSLELGDSALYFCASSQASGLSYEQYFGPGTRLTVT.